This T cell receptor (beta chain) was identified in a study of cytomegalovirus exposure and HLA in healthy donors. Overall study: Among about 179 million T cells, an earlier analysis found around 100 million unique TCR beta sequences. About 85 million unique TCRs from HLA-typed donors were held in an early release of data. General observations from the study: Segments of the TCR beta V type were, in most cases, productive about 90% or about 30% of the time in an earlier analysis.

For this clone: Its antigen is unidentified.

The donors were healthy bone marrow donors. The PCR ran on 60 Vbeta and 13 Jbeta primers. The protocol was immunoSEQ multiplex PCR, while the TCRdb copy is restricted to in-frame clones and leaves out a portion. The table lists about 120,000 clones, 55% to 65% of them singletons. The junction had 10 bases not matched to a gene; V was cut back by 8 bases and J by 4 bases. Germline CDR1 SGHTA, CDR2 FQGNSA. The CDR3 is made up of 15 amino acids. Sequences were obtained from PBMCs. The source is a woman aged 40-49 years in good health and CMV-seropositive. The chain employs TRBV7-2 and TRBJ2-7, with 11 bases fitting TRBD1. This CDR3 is CASSRGGQGVYEQYF. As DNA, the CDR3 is TGTGCCAGCTCGAGGGGGGGACAGGGGGTTTACGAGCAGTACTTC. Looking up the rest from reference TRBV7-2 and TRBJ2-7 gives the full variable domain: GAGVSQSPSNKVTEKGKDVELRCDPISGHTALYWYRQSLGQGLEFLIYFQGNSAPDKSGLPSDRFSAERTGGSVSTLTIQRTQQEDSAVYLCASSRGGQGVYEQYFGPGTRLTVT.